These 24 T cell receptor beta chains originate from one sample sequenced in a study of PD-1 blockade in classical Hodgkin lymphoma. The patients all showed relapse after autologous stem cell transplantation, while their brentuximab vedotin exposure varied. Using immunoSEQ multiplex PCR, the repertoire was profiled, and TCRdb retains in-frame clones only, with some absent. The sample lists 45,000 to 55,000 clones; around 85% were seen once. The sample in question was peripheral blood mononuclear cells (PBMCs), obtained at baseline. The receptor source for this set is a human donor with classical Hodgkin lymphoma.

This chain joins TRBV10-3 and TRBJ2-1; either TRBD1 or TRBD2 may supply D (6 bases each). Germline-derived CDR1 and CDR2 are ENHRY and SYGVKD. Trimming pared 4 bases from V and 4 bases from J, leaving 20 bases between. This CDR3 is built from 17 residues. CDR3 DNA sequence: TGTGCCATCAGTGGTTATACAGGGTTGGGGGGATACAATGAGCAGTTCTTC. Translated: CAISGYTGLGGYNEQFF.

This clone was counted a single time. The chain recombines TRBV19 with TRBJ1-2; D not resolved. Per germline, CDR1 LNHDA and CDR2 SQIVND (reference sequence). Trimming pared 4 bases from V and 4 bases from J, leaving 10 bases between. The CDR3 consists of 13 residues. The CDR3, as DNA: TGTGCCAGTAGTAATCCAGGAGGCTATGGCTACACCTTC. Residues: CASSNPGGYGYTF. Complete variable domain (other parts from reference TRBV19 and TRBJ1-2): DGGITQSPKYLFRKEGQNVTLSCEQNLNHDAMYWYRQDPGQGLRLIYYSQIVNDFQKGDIAEGYSVSREKKESFPLTVTSAQKNPTAFYLCASSNPGGYGYTFGSGTRLTVV.

This clone was seen a few times. This chain joins TRBV12-5 and TRBJ2-5; TRBD1 might be the D (6 bases). V was trimmed by 5 bases and J by 0 bases, leaving 7 bases between them. Germline CDR1 is LGHNT and CDR2 is FRNRAP. This CDR3 region has 13 residues. In DNA form, the CDR3 reads TGTGCTAGTGGTAGGGGGTACCAAGAGACCCAGTACTTC. It encodes CASGRGYQETQYF.

The chain recombines TRBV7-8 with TRBJ2-2, with TRBD1 matching 9 bases. The CDR3 covers 17 residues. The V gene end was trimmed by 5 bases and the J gene end by 5 bases; junction bases not matched to a gene: 12. Germline CDR1 SGHVS, CDR2 FQNEAQ. The DNA of the CDR3 is TGTGCCAGCAGCATCAGGTCCGGGACAGGGAGAACCGGGGAGCTGTTTTTT. Protein product: CASSIRSGTGRTGELFF. The full variable domain, in which reference TRBV7-8 and TRBJ2-2 provide the parts outside the CDR3, is GAGVSQSPRYKVAKRGQDVALRCDPISGHVSLFWYQQALGQGPEFLTYFQNEAQLDKSGLPSDRFFAERPEGSVSTLKIQRTQQEDSAVYLCASSIRSGTGRTGELFFGEGSRLTVL.

This clone appeared a few times. The V call is TRBV7-2, the J call TRBJ1-2; unclear D gene. CDR1 is SGHTA, CDR2 FQGNSA, per germline. Trimming left V 1 base short and J 2 bases short, with 11 bases between. CDR3 length: 15 amino acids. The DNA for the CDR3 is TGTGCCAGCAGCTTAGAAGGAGGAGGGAACTATGGCTACACCTTC. Translation gives CASSLEGGGNYGYTF.

The gene calls are TRBV5-1 and TRBJ2-2; no clear D gene. V gave up 0 bases and J gave up 2 bases, with 8 bases separating them. Looked up from germline, CDR1 is SGHRS and CDR2 is YFSETQ. The CDR3 consists of 15 residues. The chain's CDR3 is CASSLDALNTGELFF. The CDR3 DNA sequence: TGCGCCAGCAGCTTGGATGCCTTAAACACCGGGGAGCTGTTTTTT.

The chain employs TRBV27 and TRBJ2-3, with D perhaps assigned TRBD1 or TRBD2 (5 bases each). The length of the CDR3 is 13 residues. CDR1 and CDR2 from the germline V gene are MNHEY and SMNVEV (reference sequence). The ends were cut back, 2 bases at V and 2 bases at J, with 5 bases in the middle. Written as DNA, the CDR3 is TGTGCCAGCAGTTTAGGGACCACAGATACGCAGTATTTT. Protein product: CASSLGTTDTQYF.

The chain has TRBV13 and TRBJ2-7; D not certain. CDR1 is PRHDT, CDR2 FYEKMQ, per germline (reference sequence). Trimming took 5 bases from V and 7 from J, leaving 9 bases between them. This CDR3 is built from 11 residues. CDR3: CASSAQVEQYV. The DNA for the CDR3 is TGTGCCAGCAGCGCCCAAGTGGAGCAGTACGTC.

The rearrangement joins TRBV4-1 to TRBJ2-1; D gene ambiguous. Deletions cut 0 bases from V and 9 bases from J, with 6 bases between. CDR1 and CDR2 (germline): MGHRA, YSYEKL. This CDR3 contains 12 residues. The CDR3 here is CASSQDRGEQFF. The DNA for the CDR3 is TGCGCCAGCAGCCAAGATCGAGGTGAGCAGTTCTTC.

This chain joins TRBV18 and TRBJ2-6; D remains unclear. The CDR3 is 15 residues long. The V gene's germline CDR1 is KGHSH and CDR2 LQKENI. Trimming left V 1 base short and J 0 bases short, with 4 bases between. The DNA of the CDR3 is TGTGCCAGCTCACCACAGAGCTCTGGGGCCAACGTCCTGACTTTC. It encodes CASSPQSSGANVLTF.

The chain recombines TRBV14 with TRBJ2-1; weak D call: TRBD1 (5 bases). V was cut by 3 bases and J by 0 bases, with 9 bases left in between. CDR1 SGHDN and CDR2 FVKESK come from the germline V gene. The CDR3 sequence is 15 residues long. CDR3: CASSQGPFSYNEQFF. CDR3 nucleotides: TGTGCCAGCAGCCAGGGGCCCTTCTCCTACAATGAGCAGTTCTTC.

This sequence joins TRBV6-5 and TRBJ2-1; TRBD1 aligns across 8 bases. Per germline, CDR1 MNHEY and CDR2 SVGAGI. The CDR3 runs to 16 residues. V lost 1 base to trimming and J lost 6 bases; unmatched junction nucleotides: 8. DNA for the CDR3: TGTGCCAGCAGTTACTGGGGCAGGGGGCGCAGCAATGAGCAGTTCTTC. It yields the protein CASSYWGRGRSNEQFF.

This chain connects TRBV12-5 to TRBJ2-2, with TRBD1 identical over 7 bases. Germline-derived CDR1 and CDR2 are LGHNT and FRNRAP. The CDR3 has 15 amino acids. V shed 1 base, J shed 1 base, and the junction held 0 bases outside the gene matches. The CDR3 sequence: CASGLGTGNTGELFF. CDR3 in DNA: TGTGCTAGTGGTTTGGGGACAGGGAACACCGGGGAGCTGTTTTTT.

The gene calls are TRBV13 and TRBJ2-2; no definite D call. Trimming cost V 5 bases and J 9 bases, with 10 bases left between them. The germline V gene encodes CDR1 PRHDT and CDR2 FYEKMQ (reference sequence). The CDR3 length is 12 residues. The CDR3 protein is CASSPPGWELFF. CDR3 in DNA: TGTGCCAGCAGCCCGCCGGGCTGGGAGCTGTTTTTT.

The rearrangement uses TRBV19 and TRBJ2-1; 7 bases are shared with TRBD2. V lost 5 bases and J lost 3; bases outside the gene matches: 7. CDR1 and CDR2 (germline): LNHDA, SQIVND (reference sequence). The CDR3 extends over 15 amino acids. The CDR3 loop reads CASSPLSGDYNEQFF. Here the CDR3 DNA reads TGTGCCAGTAGTCCCCTCAGCGGGGACTACAATGAGCAGTTCTTC.

This clone has more than one count but fewer than ten. The V gene is TRBV7-2, the J gene TRBJ1-1, with 7 bases aligning to TRBD1. The CDR3 runs to 15 residues. V lost 5 bases and J lost 0; bases outside the gene matches: 6. CDR1 is SGHTA and CDR2 is FQGNSA in the germline V gene. The CDR3 DNA sequence: TGTGCCAGCAGCCTCGAAGACAGGGTGAACACTGAAGCTTTCTTT. It is translated as CASSLEDRVNTEAFF.

The J gene is TRBJ2-1, the V gene TRBV6-5; the D call may be TRBD1 or TRBD2 (5 bases each). Trimming left V 2 bases short and J 10 bases short, with 12 bases between. The germline V gene encodes CDR1 MNHEY and CDR2 SVGAGI. The CDR3 length is 13 residues. Written as DNA, the CDR3 is TGTGCCAGCAGTTACCCCAATTGGGACGAGCAGTTCTTC. Protein product: CASSYPNWDEQFF.

This clone was picked up one time. The V gene is TRBV5-4, the J gene TRBJ2-7, with 8 nucleotides matching TRBD1. The germline gives CDR1 SGHNT, CDR2 YYREEE (reference sequence). The CDR3 sequence is 15 residues long. After removal of 5 bases from V and 2 bases from J, the junction contained 9 bases not matched to a gene. DNA for the CDR3: TGTGCCAGCAGTACACGACAGGGGTCGACCTACGAGCAGTACTTC. Translation gives CASSTRQGSTYEQYF.

The chain recombines TRBV29-1 with TRBJ2-1; 14 bases fit TRBD2. The V and J ends lost 7 bases and 8 bases, in that order; junction bases with no gene match: 10. Germline CDR1 reads SQVTM; CDR2 reads ANQGSEA. The CDR3 totals 15 residues. CDR3 amino acids: CSAPTSGRAKYEQFF. The CDR3 bases are TGCAGCGCACCGACTAGCGGGAGGGCCAAGTATGAGCAGTTCTTC.

The rearrangement joins TRBV5-6 to TRBJ2-5, with 8 bases that match TRBD2. V dropped 4 bases and J dropped 3; count of bases not matched to a gene: 11. The CDR3 length is 16 residues. CDR1 is SGHDT and CDR2 is YYEEEE in the germline V gene. CDR3 nucleotides: TGTGCCAGCAGCCTAGTTTGGACTAGCATAAAAGAGACCCAGTACTTC. Its protein product is CASSLVWTSIKETQYF.

The V call is TRBV7-2, the J call TRBJ2-1; possibly TRBD1 or TRBD2 for D (6 bases each). Germline-derived CDR1 and CDR2 are SGHTA and FQGNSA. V shed 2 bases and J shed 2 bases, with 13 bases lying between them. The CDR3 length is 16 residues. The CDR3 DNA reads TGTGCCAGCAGCTTACTTAGGGGGGCTCCCTACAATGAGCAGTTCTTC. Residues: CASSLLRGAPYNEQFF.

The chain links TRBV4-1 to TRBJ1-5; D may be TRBD1 (5 bases). This CDR3 is 15 amino acids long. In germline, CDR1 is MGHRA, CDR2 YSYEKL. Trimming removed 1 base at V and 9 bases at J, with 16 bases between. Here the CDR3 DNA reads TGCGCCAGCAGCCAAGTGGGACCCCTAGCACGGCCCCAGCATTTT. Encoded protein: CASSQVGPLARPQHF.

This clone turned up a few times. Other DNA sequences in the sample encode the same CDR3. J is TRBJ1-5 and V is TRBV19; no reliable D call. Germline V gene sequence: CDR1 LNHDA, CDR2 SQIVND (reference sequence). This CDR3 spans 13 amino acids. The V and J ends lost 3 bases and 2 bases respectively, with 5 bases between them. This CDR3 reads CASSIIGNQPQHF. CDR3 in DNA: TGTGCCAGTAGTATTATAGGCAATCAGCCCCAGCATTTT.

The chain employs TRBV2 and TRBJ2-3, with unresolved D. This CDR3 comprises 13 residues. Trimming shortened V by 8 bases and J by 3 bases, and 12 bases separated the two germline ends. Germline V gives CDR1 SNHLY, CDR2 FYNNEI. Here the CDR3 reads CASCWDGTDTQYF. The CDR3 nucleotides read TGTGCCAGCTGTTGGGATGGTACAGATACGCAGTATTTT.